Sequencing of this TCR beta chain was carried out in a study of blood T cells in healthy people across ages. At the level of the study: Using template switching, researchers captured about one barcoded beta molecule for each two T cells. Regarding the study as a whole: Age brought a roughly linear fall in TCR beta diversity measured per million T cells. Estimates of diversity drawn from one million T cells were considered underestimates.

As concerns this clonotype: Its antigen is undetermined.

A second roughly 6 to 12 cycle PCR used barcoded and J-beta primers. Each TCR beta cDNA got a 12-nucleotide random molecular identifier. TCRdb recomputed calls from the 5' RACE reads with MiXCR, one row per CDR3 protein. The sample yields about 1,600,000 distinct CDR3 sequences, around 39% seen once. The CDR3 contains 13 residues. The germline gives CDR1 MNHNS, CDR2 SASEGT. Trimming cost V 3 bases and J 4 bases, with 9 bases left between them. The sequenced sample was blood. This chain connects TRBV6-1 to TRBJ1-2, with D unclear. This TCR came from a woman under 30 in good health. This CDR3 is CASSEIGVYGYTF. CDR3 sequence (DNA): TGTGCCAGCAGTGAGATTGGGGTCTATGGCTACACCTTC.